The 6 T cell receptor beta chains in this list originate from one sample, sequenced in a study of CD8 T cells in Susac syndrome. Reverse transcription used about 0.45 to 1 ug RNA and random hexamers. One entry per CDR3 protein, called by TCRdb with MiXCR from the immunoSEQ multiplex PCR reads. In the table there are a few hundred thousand distinct CDR3 sequences, 95% of which are singletons. Sequenced sample: CD4+ T cells from PBMCs. The receptors come from a human donor with multiple sclerosis.

The rearrangement joins TRBV20-1 to TRBJ2-7; 7 bases line up with TRBD1. Losses at the gene ends were 0 bases for V and 3 bases for J; bases not matched to a gene: 8. Germline V gene lookup returns CDR1 DFQATT and CDR2 SNEGSKA (reference sequence). There are 15 residues in the CDR3. CDR3 loop: CSARDPNRGVYEQYF. The CDR3 nucleotides are TGCAGTGCTAGAGATCCGAACAGGGGCGTCTACGAGCAGTACTTC.

The gene calls are TRBV20-1 and TRBJ2-3; TRBD2 is a possible D gene (5 bases). The CDR3 consists of 12 residues. Germline assignment: CDR1 DFQATT and CDR2 SNEGSKA (reference sequence). Trimming took off 1 base at V and 7 bases at J, with 9 bases between the two ends. The CDR3 is CSARALVNTQYF. The CDR3, as DNA: TGCAGTGCTAGAGCACTAGTAAATACGCAGTATTTT.

V usage is TRBV29-1 and J usage is TRBJ2-7; 12 bases fit TRBD1. The germline V gene has CDR1 SQVTM and CDR2 ANQGSEA. The CDR3 runs to 13 residues. Trimming at V came to 4 bases and at J to 7 bases, leaving 5 bases not matched to a gene. In DNA, the CDR3 is TGCAGCGTTGTGCGGGACAGGGGGCTTGAGCAGTACTTC. It translates to CSVVRDRGLEQYF.

V usage is TRBV12-3 or TRBV12-4 and J usage is TRBJ2-7; a possible D gene is TRBD1 (6 bases). This CDR3 is built from 15 residues. The V and J ends lost 5 bases and 0 bases respectively, with 14 bases between them. As DNA, the CDR3 is TGTGCCAGCAGTCCCTGGACAGCAAACTCCTACGAGCAGTACTTC. This gives the protein CASSPWTANSYEQYF.

To note about this clonotype: At one end, the junction sequence differs from germline, possibly due to a read error. The rearrangement joins TRBV29-1 to TRBJ1-2; D unclear. Germline assignment: CDR1 SQVTM and CDR2 ANQGSEA. The CDR3 length is 13 residues. The CDR3 bases are TGCACCGTTGAGGTTTATTCTAACTATGGCTACACCTTC. Translated: CTVEVYSNYGYTF.

This chain uses TRBV20-1 with TRBJ2-1; D unclear. From germline, CDR1 is DFQATT and CDR2 SNEGSKA (reference sequence). The CDR3 length is 13 residues. V lost 5 bases, J lost 4 bases, and 12 bases lay in between. The CDR3 nucleotides are TGCAGTGCTGTGAACCTAGTGTACAATGAGCAGTTCTTC. Translation gives CSAVNLVYNEQFF.